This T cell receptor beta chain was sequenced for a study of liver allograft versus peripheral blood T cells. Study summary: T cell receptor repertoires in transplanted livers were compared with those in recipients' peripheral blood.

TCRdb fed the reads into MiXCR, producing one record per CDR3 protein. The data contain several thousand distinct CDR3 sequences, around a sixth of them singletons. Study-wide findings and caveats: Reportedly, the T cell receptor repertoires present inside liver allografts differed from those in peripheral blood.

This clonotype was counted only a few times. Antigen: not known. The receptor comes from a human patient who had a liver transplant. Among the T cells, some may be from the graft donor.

CDR3 in amino acids: CSASGILHEQYF. In DNA, the CDR3 is TGCAGTGCTAGTGGAATTTTGCACGAGCAGTACTTC. The chain has TRBV20-1 and TRBJ2-7; no clear D gene. The CDR3 length is 12 residues. Germline CDR1 DFQATT, CDR2 SNEGSKA (reference sequence). V was shortened by 3 bases and J by 5 bases, with 11 bases between the two germline ends.